The rows below give T cell receptor beta chains drawn from one sample of a study of T cell repertoires in cytomegalovirus infection. TCRdb independently ran MiXCR on the reads; one entry per CDR3 protein. The sample includes some 220,000 distinct CDR3 sequences, about 5.9% seen only once; the top ten take around 6.9%. The material sequenced was PBMCs. The source is a human donor in good health (CMV status not recorded). Some clones in this sample may be carry-over from other donors' samples. CDR3s leave out the opening cysteine and the closing phenylalanine or tryptophan.

V | CDR3
TRBV7-3 | ASSLRPYAGELF
TRBV5-5 | ASSLTQGRYSPLH
TRBV28 | ASSPLVRGGDEQF
TRBV7-2 | ASSPDSGNIQY
TRBV18 | ASSPGTGNTEAF
TRBV7-2 | ASSGYSRNEQY
TRBV7-2 | ASSLVSAAYNSPLH
TRBV20-1 | SARWDFNTEAF
TRBV20-1 | SASPYGGSSGPGELF
TRBV20-1 | SADTGQGKETQY
TRBV7-2 | ASRKGLAGGPRDTQY
TRBV7-2 | ASTPFGGSAYNSPLH
TRBV7-9 | ASSLAQGEQF
TRBV29-1 | SATRGMNTEAF
TRBV7-9 | ASSTRRGGTEAF
TRBV20-1 | SARDFALHQPQH
TRBV20-1 | SARAGDRGYPRDQPQH
TRBV14 | ASSQGPFHANTGELF
TRBV6-1 | ASIQTGSREQY
TRBV5-1 | ASSGRDRGRGAYEQY
TRBV6-2/TRBV6-3 | ASRSSGGPYNEQF
TRBV11-2 | ASSLTDGTYEQY
TRBV2 | ASSPGGSAEAF
TRBV3-1 | ASSPGHVNEKLF
TRBV6-4 | ASTTGSSSYEQY
TRBV12-3/TRBV12-4 | ASRLGQSGNTIY
TRBV20-1 | SARDLGLAYNEQF
TRBV24-1 | ATSALGRNPDTQY
TRBV6-1 | ASRFGGFIGELF
TRBV7-6 | ASSLAPHENTEAF
TRBV7-6 | ASSLEGGRNEQF
TRBV23-1 | ASSQSGRVNTEAF
TRBV28 | ASSFSDRGTYEQY
TRBV28 | ASSYLVNTEAF
TRBV14 | ASSQPSGANVLT
TRBV6-5 | ASSYTTGYGYT
TRBV7-2 | ASRGGGDSNQPQH
TRBV5-4 | ASSLILAGGRETQY
TRBV20-1 | SAEPDRGRNTEAF
TRBV7-2 | ASSLSGQIVNTEAF
TRBV7-2 | ASSSQGAVNEKLF
TRBV20-1 | SASGRDISNQPQH
TRBV28 | ASTILSPTSGGSIYNEQF
TRBV29-1 | SVEWGQPHDTQY
TRBV7-3 | ASSFGTRYEQY